Listed here are 32 T cell receptor beta chains from one sample, sequenced in a study of blood T cell repertoires in COVID-19 (dated by TCRdb to the early 2020s). To prepare the library, the immunoSEQ multiplex PCR assay was applied. TCRdb took this table from immuneACCESS and kept in-frame rearrangements with V and J called. Such tables lack part of the clones; where checked against another copy, unresolved V genes explain under half of the gap, and the rest is unexplained. This sample gives some 250,000 clones in total; approximately 84% of them show up just once. The ten largest clones take up about 15% of the sample. The sample comprised PBMCs or T cells enriched from blood (not recorded which). Receptor source: a man between 40 and 49 years old who had recovered from COVID-19.

V is TRBV27 and J is TRBJ1-4, with 10 bases fitting TRBD1. The J segment lost 10 bases and the V segment lost 1 base, leaving 15 bases of the junction unmatched. This CDR3 spans 18 amino acids. Germline V gene lookup returns CDR1 MNHEY and CDR2 SMNVEV (reference sequence). As DNA, the CDR3 is TGTGCCAGCAGTTTATACGCCTTTTCCGGGACAGGGGCAGTAAAACTGTTTTTT. Its protein product is CASSLYAFSGTGAVKLFF.

This chain links TRBV6-5 with TRBJ2-7; 8 nucleotides agree with TRBD1. Per the germline V gene, CDR1 is MNHEY and CDR2 is SVGAGI. Trimming at V came to 6 bases and at J to 0 bases, leaving 4 bases not matched to a gene. This CDR3 spans 14 amino acids. The CDR3 is CASRGQGPSYEQYF. The CDR3 DNA reads as TGTGCCAGCAGAGGACAGGGACCCTCCTACGAGCAGTACTTC.

This chain joins TRBV28 and TRBJ1-5; 8 bases are shared with TRBD1. Losses at the gene ends were 5 bases for V and 3 bases for J; bases not matched to a gene: 3. CDR1 and CDR2 (germline): MDHEN, SYDVKM. The CDR3 extends over 14 amino acids. CDR3 in DNA: TGTGCCAGCAGTCGACAGGGGTACAATCAGCCCCAGCATTTT. It is translated as CASSRQGYNQPQHF.

The CDR3 region is CASSDLDRGSSYEQYF. The CDR3 DNA is TGTGCCAGCAGCGACCTGGACAGGGGAAGCTCCTACGAGCAGTACTTC. This chain links TRBV9 with TRBJ2-7; 9 nucleotides align to TRBD1. The length of the CDR3 is 16 residues. Trimming removed 3 bases from V and 0 bases from J; junction bases left unmatched: 7. Germline-derived CDR1 and CDR2 are SGDLS and YYNGEE.

The V and J genes are TRBV13 and TRBJ2-7; TRBD2 aligns across 12 bases. The CDR3 length is 17 residues. Germline V gene lookup returns CDR1 PRHDT and CDR2 FYEKMQ (reference sequence). Losses at the gene ends were 1 base for V and 1 base for J; bases not matched to a gene: 5. For the CDR3, the DNA is TGTGCCAGCAGCTTAGCCCTGACTAGCGGGGGTTCCTACGAGCAGTACTTC. As protein: CASSLALTSGGSYEQYF.

The V and J genes are TRBV18 and TRBJ1-1; 8 nucleotides line up with TRBD1. Germline CDR1 is KGHSH and CDR2 is LQKENI. The CDR3 runs 16 residues. The ends lost 0 bases at V and 1 base at J; junction bases unmatched: 4. CDR3 bases: TGTGCCAGCTCACCACCTACAGGGGGGACGAACACTGAAGCTTTCTTT. Translating gives CASSPPTGGTNTEAFF.

In this sample, this clone turned up a few times. The chain employs TRBV4-2 and TRBJ2-7; 12 bases map to TRBD1. Germline CDR1 LGHNA, CDR2 YNFKEQ. J lost 12 bases, V lost 0 bases, and 9 bases had no gene match. The CDR3 totals 15 residues. The CDR3 sequence is CASSQEGDRGPRRYF. DNA for the CDR3: TGTGCCAGCAGCCAAGAGGGGGACAGGGGGCCCCGGCGGTACTTC.

The V call is TRBV6-5, the J call TRBJ1-1; possible D gene TRBD1, 5 bases. The CDR3 has 16 amino acids. The germline V gene has CDR1 MNHEY and CDR2 SVGAGI. V was shortened by 0 bases and J by 3 bases, with 14 bases between the two germline ends. CDR3 sequence reads: CASSYSAGRRDTEAFF. In DNA form, the CDR3 reads TGTGCCAGCAGTTACTCAGCGGGACGGAGGGACACTGAAGCTTTCTTT.

The chain employs TRBV4-1 and TRBJ2-5; TRBD2 matches 7 bases. Germline V gene sequence: CDR1 MGHRA, CDR2 YSYEKL. The CDR3 is 14 residues long. V lost 8 bases, J lost 7 bases, and 13 bases stayed unmatched. The CDR3 sequence: CASASGGPVGTQYF. The CDR3 nucleotides are TGCGCCAGCGCGTCGGGAGGTCCCGTGGGGACCCAGTACTTC.

The CDR3 here is CASESGPGDKNEQFF. CDR3 bases: TGCGCCAGCGAGTCGGGGCCAGGGGATAAAAATGAGCAGTTCTTC. This chain links TRBV4-1 with TRBJ2-1; D is possibly TRBD1 (6 bases). This CDR3 region has 15 residues. The ends were cut back, 8 bases at V and 7 bases at J, with 21 bases in the middle. Per germline, CDR1 MGHRA and CDR2 YSYEKL.

A single count supports this clone. The V gene is TRBV18, the J gene TRBJ2-7; 10 bases map to TRBD1. Germline V gene lookup returns CDR1 KGHSH and CDR2 LQKENI. Trimming removed 4 bases from V and 2 bases from J; junction bases left unmatched: 8. The CDR3 covers 16 residues. CDR3 protein: CASSLAGTGDAYEQYF. For the CDR3, the DNA is TGTGCCAGCTCACTAGCCGGGACAGGGGACGCCTACGAGCAGTACTTC.

This clone was picked up a small number of times. The chain employs TRBV7-2 and TRBJ2-2, with TRBD2 matching over 8 bases. Germline-derived CDR1 and CDR2 are SGHTA and FQGNSA. The V gene end was trimmed by 5 bases and the J gene end by 3 bases; junction bases not matched to a gene: 5. The length of the CDR3 is 15 residues. The CDR3 bases are TGTGCCAGCAGCGCGCGGGGGGTGTACACCGGGGAGCTGTTTTTT. Translated, it gives CASSARGVYTGELFF.

The rearrangement links TRBV7-9 to TRBJ2-7, with TRBD1 matching over 9 bases. CDR3 length equals 15 residues. With 5 bases clipped from V and 5 bases from J, the junction kept 10 bases outside the gene matches. CDR1 SEHNR and CDR2 FQNEAQ come from the germline V gene (reference sequence). CDR3 DNA: TGTGCCAGCAGCCCGTTCCAGGACAGGGGACACGAGCAGTACTTC. Translation: CASSPFQDRGHEQYF.

The V and J genes are TRBV29-1 and TRBJ1-1; D call uncertain. This CDR3 has 12 residues. Trimming stripped 4 bases from V and 7 bases from J, with 13 bases between. Germline CDR1 and CDR2: SQVTM and ANQGSEA. The CDR3: CSVAGFVDEAFF. Written as DNA, the CDR3 is TGCAGCGTTGCGGGATTCGTTGATGAAGCTTTCTTT.

The table lists this clone with a count of one. The gene calls are TRBV6-5 and TRBJ2-5; 8 positions match TRBD1. Germline CDR1 reads MNHEY; CDR2 reads SVGAGI. This CDR3 has 16 residues. J was trimmed by 4 bases and V by 4 bases; bases with no gene match: 11. CDR3 in DNA: TGTGCCAGCAGTTCACGTGTAGGGCAGGGGGCAGAGACCCAGTACTTC. Amino acid sequence: CASSSRVGQGAETQYF.

The rearrangement uses TRBV7-2 and TRBJ1-4, with D perhaps TRBD1 (5 bases). Between the trimmed V and J ends, which lost 7 bases and 7 bases, there was a span of 13 bases. Germline CDR1 is SGHTA and CDR2 is FQGNSA. The CDR3 has 13 residues. CDR3 coding DNA: TGTGCCAGCACCCGCGGAGGGGCTGAAAAACTGTTTTTT. Translation: CASTRGGAEKLFF.

The chain couples TRBV7-3 to TRBJ2-1; 8 positions agree with TRBD2. Germline V gene sequence: CDR1 SGHTA, CDR2 FQGTGA. CDR3 size: 13 residues. The ends lost 5 bases at V and 9 bases at J; junction bases unmatched: 6. CDR3 in DNA: TGTGCCAGCAGCCCCGGGGGGGCGGTTGAGCAGTTCTTC. It translates to CASSPGGAVEQFF.

This clone was observed a single time. V gene TRBV15 combines with J gene TRBJ1-6; 9 bases are a match to TRBD1. V was clipped by 5 bases and J by 5 bases; unmatched bases: 4. The CDR3 is 15 amino acids. Germline V gene lookup returns CDR1 LNHNV and CDR2 YYDKDF (reference sequence). The CDR3 loop is CATSGGTGNNSPLHF. The CDR3 coding sequence is TGTGCCACCAGCGGAGGGACAGGGAATAATTCACCCCTCCACTTT. The whole variable domain, filled in from reference TRBV15 and TRBJ1-6, reads DAMVIQNPRYQVTQFGKPVTLSCSQTLNHNVMYWYQQKSSQAPKLLFHYYDKDFNNEADTPDNFQSRRPNTSFCFLDIRSPGLGDTAMYLCATSGGTGNNSPLHFGNGTRLTVT.

The gene calls are TRBV9 and TRBJ2-3, with TRBD2 identical over 13 bases. J was trimmed by 5 bases and V by 4 bases; bases with no gene match: 4. The CDR3 consists of 15 residues. The V gene's germline CDR1 is SGDLS and CDR2 YYNGEE. CDR3 nucleotides: TGTGCCAGCAGCCCCGGGACTAGCGGGGTAGATACGCAGTATTTT. Protein sequence: CASSPGTSGVDTQYF.

The chain is built from TRBV6-4 and TRBJ2-2, with TRBD1 identical over 11 bases. With 4 bases clipped from V and 3 bases from J, the junction kept 4 bases outside the gene matches. This CDR3 comprises 16 residues. The germline V gene has CDR1 MRHNA and CDR2 SNTAGT. CDR3 nucleotides: TGTGCCAGCAGTGCGGGGACAGGGGGAGACACCGGGGAGCTGTTTTTT. Translated: CASSAGTGGDTGELFF.

This clone was seen more than once but under ten times. The V and J genes are TRBV7-2 and TRBJ1-2, with 9 bases identical to TRBD1. The trim removed 3 bases at V and 6 bases at J, leaving 2 bases unmatched. Germline lookup yields CDR1 SGHTA and CDR2 FQGNSA. This CDR3 is 13 amino acids long. CDR3 amino acids: CASSFRDRDGYTF. The CDR3 DNA follows: TGTGCCAGCAGCTTCCGGGACAGGGATGGCTACACCTTC.

Remarks on this clone: Other nucleotide sequences from this sample produce the same CDR3. The CDR3 DNA follows: TGTGCCAGCAGCGAACAGGGGGCGAACACTGAAGCTTTCTTT. This translates into CASSEQGANTEAFF. The rearrangement joins TRBV9 to TRBJ1-1; 9 nucleotides agree with TRBD1. Trimming took 3 bases from V and 1 from J; bases not matched to a gene: 1. The CDR3 loop spans 14 amino acids. CDR1 and CDR2 from the germline V gene are SGDLS and YYNGEE.

The chain couples TRBV5-1 to TRBJ2-2, with a tentative D call TRBD1 (5 bases). Per the germline V gene, CDR1 is SGHRS and CDR2 is YFSETQ. The CDR3 is made up of 14 amino acids. V shed 7 bases and J shed 4 bases, with 14 bases lying between them. The CDR3 protein is CASALIGVTGELFF. The CDR3, as DNA: TGCGCCAGCGCACTAATAGGGGTCACCGGGGAGCTGTTTTTT. The whole variable domain, filled in from reference TRBV5-1 and TRBJ2-2, reads KAGVTQTPRYLIKTRGQQVTLSCSPISGHRSVSWYQQTPGQGLQFLFEYFSETQRNKGNFPGRFSGRQFSNSRSEMNVSTLELGDSALYLCASALIGVTGELFFGEGSRLTVL.

The chain combines TRBV29-1 with TRBJ2-7; TRBD1 might be the D (5 bases). The length of the CDR3 is 14 residues. CDR1 is SQVTM and CDR2 is ANQGSEA in the germline V gene. V shed 7 bases and J shed 0 bases, with 16 bases lying between them. For the CDR3, the DNA is TGCAGCGCAAAGACAGAACCGAGCTCCTACGAGCAGTACTTC. This codes for CSAKTEPSSYEQYF.

This chain uses TRBV6-2 or TRBV6-3 with TRBJ1-2, with a weak D call TRBD1 (5 bases). The CDR3 consists of 12 residues. The V gene lost 4 bases and the J gene lost 6 bases, with 9 bases spanning the gap. Germline values: CDR1 MNHEY, CDR2 SVGEGT. The CDR3 nucleotides read TGTGCCAGCAGTTCCGGGGGACATGGCTACACCTTC. Its translation is CASSSGGHGYTF.

The J gene is TRBJ1-2, the V gene TRBV6-5; the D is unclear. V dropped 4 bases and J dropped 7 bases, with 19 bases sitting between them. The CDR3 has 15 residues. The germline gives CDR1 MNHEY, CDR2 SVGAGI. The DNA for the CDR3 is TGTGCCAGCAGTTCCCCCCTTCGGGGATGGATTGGCTACACCTTC. Its protein product is CASSSPLRGWIGYTF.

The chain combines TRBV19 with TRBJ2-5; 7 nucleotides align to TRBD2. The ends lost 3 bases at V and 5 bases at J; junction bases unmatched: 9. This CDR3 has 15 amino acids. Germline lookup yields CDR1 LNHDA and CDR2 SQIVND (reference sequence). CDR3 DNA: TGTGCCAGTAGTATCTCCGGGCCCGGGGGGGAGACCCAGTACTTC. Protein: CASSISGPGGETQYF. The full variable domain, rest sourced from reference TRBV19 and TRBJ2-5, is DGGITQSPKYLFRKEGQNVTLSCEQNLNHDAMYWYRQDPGQGLRLIYYSQIVNDFQKGDIAEGYSVSREKKESFPLTVTSAQKNPTAFYLCASSISGPGGETQYFGPGTRLLVL.

The rearrangement joins TRBV18 to TRBJ1-1; D is unresolved. V was cut by 3 bases and J by 1 base, with 9 bases left in between. The length of the CDR3 is 14 residues. CDR1 and CDR2 from the germline V gene are KGHSH and LQKENI. The CDR3 spells CASSPLEGNTEAFF. CDR3 nucleotides: TGTGCCAGCTCACCTTTGGAGGGGAACACTGAAGCTTTCTTT.

The rearrangement uses TRBV6-5 and TRBJ2-1, with 12 bases fitting TRBD2. CDR3 size: 16 residues. Germline V CDR1 and CDR2: MNHEY, SVGAGI. V was clipped by 2 bases and J by 8 bases; unmatched bases: 7. This CDR3 is CASSYSLAGGLHEQFF. The CDR3 region has the DNA TGTGCCAGCAGTTACAGCCTAGCGGGGGGGCTGCATGAGCAGTTCTTC.

V usage is TRBV11-2 and J usage is TRBJ2-1; possibly TRBD2 for D (6 bases). V was shortened by 7 bases and J by 5 bases, with 12 bases between the two germline ends. The CDR3 is made up of 13 amino acids. Germline V gene data show CDR1 as SGHAT and CDR2 as FQNNGV. CDR3 in DNA: TGTGCCAGCACCCAGTGGGGGGACAATGAGCAGTTCTTC. It codes for CASTQWGDNEQFF.

CDR3 sequence reads: CAWSRDWDEQYF. In nucleotides, the CDR3 is TGTGCCTGGAGTCGAGACTGGGACGAGCAGTACTTC. The chain couples TRBV30 to TRBJ2-7; D is uncertain. The CDR3 runs 12 residues. Trimming stripped 2 bases from V and 5 bases from J, with 10 bases between. Germline V lookup: CDR1 GTSNPN, CDR2 SVGIG (reference sequence). The full variable domain, completed using reference TRBV30 and TRBJ2-7, is SQTIHQWPATLVQPVGSPLSLECTVEGTSNPNLYWYRQAAGRGLQLLFYSVGIGQISSEVPQNLSASRPQDRQFILSSKKLLLSDSGFYLCAWSRDWDEQYFGPGTRLTVT.

V and J are TRBV30 and TRBJ1-6; D uncertain. Germline V CDR1 and CDR2: GTSNPN, SVGIG (reference sequence). The CDR3 has 13 residues. With 3 bases removed from V and 0 bases from J, the gap between germline ends came to 3 bases. CDR3 DNA sequence: TGTGCCTGGAGCGGCTCCTATAATTCACCCCTCCACTTT. It yields the protein CAWSGSYNSPLHF.